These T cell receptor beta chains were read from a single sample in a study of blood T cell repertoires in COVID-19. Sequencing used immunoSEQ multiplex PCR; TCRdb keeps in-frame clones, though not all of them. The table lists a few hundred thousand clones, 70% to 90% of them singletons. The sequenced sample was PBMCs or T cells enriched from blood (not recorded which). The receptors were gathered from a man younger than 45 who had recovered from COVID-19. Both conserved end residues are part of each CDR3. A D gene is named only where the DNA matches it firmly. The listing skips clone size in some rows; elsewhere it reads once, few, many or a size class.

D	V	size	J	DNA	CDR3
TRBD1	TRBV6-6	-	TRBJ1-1	TGTGCCAGCAACCCGGACAGGAGGACTGAAGCTTTCTTT	CASNPDRRTEAFF
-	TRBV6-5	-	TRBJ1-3	TGTGCCAGCAGTTACTCAGGAGGGTTCGGAAACACCATATATTTT	CASSYSGGFGNTIYF
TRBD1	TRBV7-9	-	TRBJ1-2	TGTGCCAGCACCCTGCAGGGGGCAGTCTATGGCTACACCTTC	CASTLQGAVYGYTF
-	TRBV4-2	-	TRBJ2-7	TGTGCCAGCAGCCAAGTGGTCCAGGGTGCCTACGAGCAGTACTTC	CASSQVVQGAYEQYF
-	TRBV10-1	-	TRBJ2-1	TGCGCCAGCAGTGAGTCAGGAGGGACCAATGAGCAGTTCTTC	CASSESGGTNEQFF
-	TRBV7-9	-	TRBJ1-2	TGTGCCAGCAGCCCGACAGAACGTAACTATGGCTACACCTTC	CASSPTERNYGYTF
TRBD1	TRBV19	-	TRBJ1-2	TGTGCCAGTAGTATTAAGGGACAGGGGTCCGATGGCTACACCTTC	CASSIKGQGSDGYTF
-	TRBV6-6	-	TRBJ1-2	TGTGCCAGCAGCCCGACACCTTCCTATGGCTACACCTTC	CASSPTPSYGYTF
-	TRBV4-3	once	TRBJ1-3	TGCGCCCGCAGCCGGCCCTGGGGGGTCTCTGGAAACACCATATATTTT	CARSRPWGVSGNTIYF
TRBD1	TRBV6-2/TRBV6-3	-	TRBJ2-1	TGTGCCAGCAGCTATCAGAGACAGGGGAACAATGAGCAGTTCTTC	CASSYQRQGNNEQFF
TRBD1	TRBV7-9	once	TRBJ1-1	TGTGCCAGCAGCTTCCTCGGGACAGGGAACACTGAAGCTTTCTTT	CASSFLGTGNTEAFF
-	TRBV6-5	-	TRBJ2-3	TGTGCCGCCTCCCGGACAGTTCGCACAGATACGCAGTATTTT	CAASRTVRTDTQYF
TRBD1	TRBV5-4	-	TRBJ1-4	TGTGCCAGCAGCTACGGGACAGGGAGCTCTAATGAAAAACTGTTTTTT	CASSYGTGSSNEKLFF
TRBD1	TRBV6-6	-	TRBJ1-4	TGTGCCAGCAGACTTAGGGGGCGCCGAAAACTGTTTTTT	CASRLRGRRKLFF
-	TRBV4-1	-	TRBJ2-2	TGCGCCAGCAGCCAATCGGTTACCACTACATTGAACACCGGGGAGCTGTTTTTT	CASSQSVTTTLNTGELFF
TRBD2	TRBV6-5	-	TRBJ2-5	TGTGCCAGCACCCGGACTAGGTCGGAGACCCAGTACTTC	CASTRTRSETQYF
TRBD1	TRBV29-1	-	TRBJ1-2	TGCAGCGTTGAGGGCAGGGGGGACAAGAACTATGGCTACACCTTC	CSVEGRGDKNYGYTF
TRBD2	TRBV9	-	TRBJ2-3	TGTGCCAGCAGCGTAGAGGGAGCGGGGGGCGCAGGGGATACGCAGTATTTT	CASSVEGAGGAGDTQYF
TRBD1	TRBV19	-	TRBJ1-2	TGTGCCAGTAGTTTACAGGGGGCCCTTCACCATGGCTACACCTTC	CASSLQGALHHGYTF
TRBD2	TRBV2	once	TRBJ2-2	TGTGCCAGCAGTGAATCTTGGGGGGGCACCGGGGAGCTGTTTTTT	CASSESWGGTGELFF